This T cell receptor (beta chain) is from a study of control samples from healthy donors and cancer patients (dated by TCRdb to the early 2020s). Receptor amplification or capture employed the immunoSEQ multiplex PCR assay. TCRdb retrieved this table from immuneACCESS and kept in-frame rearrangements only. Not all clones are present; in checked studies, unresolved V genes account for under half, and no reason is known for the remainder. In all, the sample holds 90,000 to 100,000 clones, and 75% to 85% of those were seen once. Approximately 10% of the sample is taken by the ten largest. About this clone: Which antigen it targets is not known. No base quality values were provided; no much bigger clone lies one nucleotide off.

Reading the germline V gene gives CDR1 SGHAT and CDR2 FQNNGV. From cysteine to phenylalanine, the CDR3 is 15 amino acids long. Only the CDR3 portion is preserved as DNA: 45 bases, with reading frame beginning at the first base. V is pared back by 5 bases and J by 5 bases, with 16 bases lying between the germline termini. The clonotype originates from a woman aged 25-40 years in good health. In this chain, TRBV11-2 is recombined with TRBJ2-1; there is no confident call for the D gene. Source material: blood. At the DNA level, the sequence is TGTGCCAGCAGCCCACTATCGGGTCCGCACAATGAGCAGTTCTTC. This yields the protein CASSPLSGPHNEQFF. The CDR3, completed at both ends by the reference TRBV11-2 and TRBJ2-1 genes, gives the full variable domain EAGVAQSPRYKIIEKRQSVAFWCNPISGHATLYWYQQILGQGPKLLIQFQNNGVVDDSQLPKDRFSAERLKGVDSTLKIQPAKLEDSAVYLCASSPLSGPHNEQFFGPGTRLTVL.